These 13 T cell receptor beta chains were sequenced from one sample in a study of Graves' ophthalmopathy and Graves' hyperthyroidism. TCR beta CDR3 amplification used RNA transcripts. First-round RT-PCR employed HTBI primers, with a second-round multiplex PCR after it. TCRdb passed the multiplex PCR reads through MiXCR, listing each CDR3 protein once. Among over a million distinct CDR3 sequences listed, around a third were seen once. Sequences were obtained from peripheral blood or thyroid tissue (not recorded which). These receptors were obtained from an adult man with Graves' hyperthyroidism.

In this sample, this clonotype turned up a few times. The chain couples TRBV19 to TRBJ2-7; the D call may be TRBD1 or TRBD2 (5 bases each). The germline CDR1 and CDR2 sequences are LNHDA and SQIVND (reference sequence). The CDR3 extends over 16 amino acids. V lost 2 bases and J 5 bases, leaving 19 bases between the germline ends. CDR3 loop: CASSINTGTGGHEQYF. CDR3 sequence (DNA): TGTGCCAGTAGTATAAATACCGGGACCGGCGGCCACGAGCAGTACTTC. The whole variable domain, remainder taken from reference TRBV19 and TRBJ2-7, is DGGITQSPKYLFRKEGQNVTLSCEQNLNHDAMYWYRQDPGQGLRLIYYSQIVNDFQKGDIAEGYSVSREKKESFPLTVTSAQKNPTAFYLCASSINTGTGGHEQYFGPGTRLTVT.

This clonotype was seen more than once but under ten times. The V and J genes are TRBV30 and TRBJ2-5; weak D call: TRBD2 (5 bases). The CDR3 has 15 residues. V lost 3 bases, J lost 1 base, and 15 bases lay in between. The V gene's germline CDR1 is GTSNPN and CDR2 SVGIG (reference sequence). CDR3 sequence: CAWSPAFSVQETQYF. The CDR3, as DNA: TGTGCCTGGAGCCCCGCGTTTAGCGTCCAAGAGACCCAGTACTTC.

This clonotype was seen at least ten times. The genes are TRBV10-3 and TRBJ2-5; D possibly matches TRBD1 or TRBD2 (5 bases each). From germline, CDR1 is ENHRY and CDR2 SYGVKD. The length of the CDR3 is 12 residues. The V end lost 10 bases, the J end lost 9 bases, and 18 bases lay between the germline ends. This CDR3 reads CASGSTSGPQYF. The DNA of the CDR3 is TGTGCCAGCGGTTCTACCTCGGGGCCCCAGTACTTC.

This clonotype has a count of ten or more. V usage is TRBV12-3 or TRBV12-4 and J usage is TRBJ2-5; possible D gene TRBD1, 5 bases. This CDR3 region has 13 residues. V was cut by 3 bases and J by 1 base, with 6 bases left in between. In nucleotides, the CDR3 is TGTGCCAGCAGTTTTGACAGCCAAGAGACCCAGTACTTC. Its translation is CASSFDSQETQYF.

The rearrangement uses TRBV24-1 and TRBJ2-1, with D maybe TRBD1 (6 bases). Per the germline V gene, CDR1 is KGHDR and CDR2 is SFDVKD. CDR3 size: 14 residues. Trimming removed 6 bases from V and 5 bases from J, with 13 bases in between. The CDR3 DNA reads as TGTGCCACCAGTAGGTCAGGGGCCAACAATGAGCAGTTCTTC. Translation gives CATSRSGANNEQFF.

This clonotype was seen a few times. The chain recombines TRBV6-5 with TRBJ1-4; 10 bases match TRBD1. The trim removed 1 base at V and 6 bases at J, leaving 2 bases unmatched. This CDR3 has 15 amino acids. Germline values: CDR1 MNHEY, CDR2 SVGAGI. The chain's CDR3 is CASSYFGTGDEKLFF. The CDR3 nucleotides read TGTGCCAGCAGTTACTTTGGGACAGGGGATGAAAAACTGTTTTTT.

The gene calls are TRBV7-9 and TRBJ1-2; 9 bases fit TRBD1. J lost 6 bases, V lost 5 bases, and 13 bases had no gene match. The CDR3 loop spans 16 amino acids. From germline, CDR1 is SEHNR and CDR2 FQNEAQ (reference sequence). CDR3 DNA sequence: TGTGCCAGCAGCCCAACAACGGGACAGGGCGAAGATGGCTACACCTTC. This translates into CASSPTTGQGEDGYTF. Supplemented by reference TRBV7-9 and TRBJ1-2, the full variable domain reads DTGVSQNPRHKITKRGQNVTFRCDPISEHNRLYWYRQTLGQGPEFLTYFQNEAQLEKSRLLSDRFSAERPKGSFSTLEIQRTEQGDSAMYLCASSPTTGQGEDGYTFGSGTRLTVV.

This clonotype has at least ten counts. The chain has TRBV29-1 and TRBJ2-7; 8 bases map to TRBD1. Trimming took 6 bases from V and 1 from J; bases not matched to a gene: 8. Germline CDR1 SQVTM, CDR2 ANQGSEA. This CDR3 comprises 14 residues. CDR3 loop: CSVSGTGNSYEQYF. CDR3 nucleotide sequence: TGCAGCGTCTCCGGGACAGGAAATTCCTACGAGCAGTACTTC.

The table lists this clonotype with a few counts. The V gene is TRBV7-9, the J gene TRBJ2-7, with TRBD2 matching 11 bases. The CDR3 is 14 amino acids. The V gene's germline CDR1 is SEHNR and CDR2 FQNEAQ (reference sequence). With 5 bases clipped from V and 6 bases from J, the junction kept 6 bases outside the gene matches. CDR3 sequence: CASSPLAGEVEQYF. For the CDR3, the DNA is TGTGCCAGCAGCCCACTAGCGGGGGAGGTCGAGCAGTACTTC.

This chain joins TRBV20-1 and TRBJ1-5, with a possible D match to TRBD1 (5 bases). Germline V lookup: CDR1 DFQATT, CDR2 SNEGSKA (reference sequence). This CDR3 has 16 residues. V was shortened by 1 base and J by 7 bases, with 20 bases between the two germline ends. CDR3 protein: CSARGHQGGSEQPQHF. The CDR3 DNA sequence: TGCAGTGCTAGAGGCCACCAGGGTGGCTCGGAGCAGCCCCAGCATTTT.

This clonotype was counted ten times or more. The chain has TRBV19 and TRBJ1-4, with unresolved D. V was trimmed by 11 bases and J by 8 bases, leaving 18 bases between them. The CDR3 runs 13 residues. CDR1 is LNHDA, CDR2 SQIVND, per germline (reference sequence). This chain's CDR3 is CAPLWRVGEKLFF. CDR3 coding DNA: TGTGCCCCACTCTGGAGGGTCGGGGAAAAACTGTTTTTT.

Only a few counts were recorded for this clonotype. The chain has TRBV2 and TRBJ1-5; D not resolved. Germline CDR1 is SNHLY and CDR2 is FYNNEI. Trimming shortened V by 6 bases and J by 0 bases, and 9 bases separated the two germline ends. CDR3 size: 14 residues. This CDR3 reads CASRRTDSNQPQHF. The CDR3 region has the DNA TGTGCCAGCAGACGGACTGATAGCAATCAGCCCCAGCATTTT.

This clonotype was detected many times. The chain employs TRBV2 and TRBJ2-2, with 12 positions matching TRBD1. Trimming at V came to 9 bases and at J to 8 bases, leaving 10 bases not matched to a gene. CDR3 size: 15 residues. From germline, CDR1 is SNHLY and CDR2 FYNNEI. The CDR3 spells CASCWGQGASGELFF. The CDR3 DNA reads TGTGCCAGTTGCTGGGGACAGGGGGCGTCGGGGGAGCTGTTTTTT.